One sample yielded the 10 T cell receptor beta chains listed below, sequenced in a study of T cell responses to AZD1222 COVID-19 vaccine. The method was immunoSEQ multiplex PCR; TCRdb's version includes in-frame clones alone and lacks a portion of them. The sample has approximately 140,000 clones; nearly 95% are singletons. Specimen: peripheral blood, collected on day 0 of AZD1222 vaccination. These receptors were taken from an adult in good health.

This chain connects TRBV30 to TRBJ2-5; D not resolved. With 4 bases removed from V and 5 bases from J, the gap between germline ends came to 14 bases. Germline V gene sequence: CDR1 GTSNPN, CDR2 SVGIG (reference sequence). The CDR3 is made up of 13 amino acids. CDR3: CAWKLAFRETQYF. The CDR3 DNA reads TGTGCCTGGAAGTTGGCTTTTCGGGAGACCCAGTACTTC.

The CDR3, as DNA: TGTGCCAGCAGCTTAGCCCCTTCGGCGGAGGCCTACGAGCAGTACTTC. Residues: CASSLAPSAEAYEQYF. The V and J genes are TRBV7-2 and TRBJ2-7; tentative D call: TRBD2 (5 bases). CDR1 is SGHTA, CDR2 FQGNSA, per germline. CDR3 length: 16 residues. V lost 0 bases, J lost 2 bases, and 14 bases lay in between.

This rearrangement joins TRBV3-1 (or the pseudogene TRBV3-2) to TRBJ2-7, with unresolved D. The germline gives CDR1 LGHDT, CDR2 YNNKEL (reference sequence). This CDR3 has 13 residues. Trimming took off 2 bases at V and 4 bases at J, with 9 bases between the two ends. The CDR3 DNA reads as TGTGCCAGCAGCCAACTTACGCAGTACGAGCAGTACTTC. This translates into CASSQLTQYEQYF.

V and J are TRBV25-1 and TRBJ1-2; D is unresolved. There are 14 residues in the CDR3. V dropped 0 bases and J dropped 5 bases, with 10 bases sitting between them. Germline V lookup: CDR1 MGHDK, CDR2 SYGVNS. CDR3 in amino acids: CASSEYSGVYGYTF. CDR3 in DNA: TGTGCCAGCAGTGAATATTCGGGAGTTTATGGCTACACCTTC.

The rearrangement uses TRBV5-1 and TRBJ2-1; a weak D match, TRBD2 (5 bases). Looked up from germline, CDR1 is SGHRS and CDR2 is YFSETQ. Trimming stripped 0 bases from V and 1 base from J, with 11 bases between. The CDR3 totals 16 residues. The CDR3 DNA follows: TGCGCCAGCAGCTTGGGGTCGGGATCATCCTACAATGAGCAGTTCTTC. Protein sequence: CASSLGSGSSYNEQFF.

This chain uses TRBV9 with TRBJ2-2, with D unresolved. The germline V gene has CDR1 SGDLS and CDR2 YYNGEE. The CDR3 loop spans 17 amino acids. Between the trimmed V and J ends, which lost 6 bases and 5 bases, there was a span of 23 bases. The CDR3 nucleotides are TGTGCCAGCACCTCTTCCGCTTCTGACTGGTGGACCGGGGAGCTGTTTTTT. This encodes CASTSSASDWWTGELFF. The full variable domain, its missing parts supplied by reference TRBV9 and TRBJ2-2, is DSGVTQTPKHLITATGQRVTLRCSPRSGDLSVYWYQQSLDQGLQFLIQYYNGEERAKGNILERFSAQQFPDLHSELNLSSLELGDSALYFCASTSSASDWWTGELFFGEGSRLTVL.

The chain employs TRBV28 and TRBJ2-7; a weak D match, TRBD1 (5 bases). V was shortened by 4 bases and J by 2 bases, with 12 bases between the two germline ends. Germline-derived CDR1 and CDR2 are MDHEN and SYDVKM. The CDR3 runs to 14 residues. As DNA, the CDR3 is TGTGCCAGCAGTTACCCCACAGGTCCCTACGAGCAGTACTTC. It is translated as CASSYPTGPYEQYF.

CDR3 DNA: TGTGCCAGCAGTTTGATGAACACTGAAGCTTTCTTT. This gives the protein CASSLMNTEAFF. The genes are TRBV28 and TRBJ1-1; D ambiguous. Germline V CDR1 and CDR2: MDHEN, SYDVKM. The CDR3 consists of 12 residues. V lost 3 bases and J 0 bases, leaving 2 bases between the germline ends.

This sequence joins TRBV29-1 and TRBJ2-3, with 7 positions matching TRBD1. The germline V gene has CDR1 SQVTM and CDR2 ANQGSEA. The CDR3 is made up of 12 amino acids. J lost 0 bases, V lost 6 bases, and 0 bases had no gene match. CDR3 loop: CSVGQSTDTQYF. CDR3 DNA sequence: TGCAGCGTGGGACAGAGCACAGATACGCAGTATTTT.

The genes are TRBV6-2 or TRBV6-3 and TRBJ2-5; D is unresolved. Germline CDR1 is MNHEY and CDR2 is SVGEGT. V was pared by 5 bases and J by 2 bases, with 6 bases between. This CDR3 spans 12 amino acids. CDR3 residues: CASSPTQETQYF. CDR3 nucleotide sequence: TGTGCCAGCAGTCCCACGCAAGAGACCCAGTACTTC.